These 25 T cell receptor beta chains were sequenced from one sample in a study of T cell repertoires in cytomegalovirus infection. Using its own MiXCR run on the reads, TCRdb lists one record per CDR3 protein. This table has just under 300,000 distinct CDR3 sequences, 8% to 10% appearing once. Sequences were obtained from PBMCs. The receptor source for this set is a human donor in good health (CMV status not recorded). Some clones in this sample may be carry-over from other donors' samples.

The sample holds many counts of this clonotype. The gene calls are TRBV7-8 and TRBJ2-5; a possible D gene is TRBD1 (6 bases). Germline lookup yields CDR1 SGHVS and CDR2 FQNEAQ. The V gene lost 6 bases and the J gene lost 5 bases, with 19 bases spanning the gap. The CDR3 length is 15 residues. The CDR3 DNA follows: TGTGCCAGCAGAGTACAGGGATCATCGATGGAGACCCAGTACTTC. Amino acids: CASRVQGSSMETQYF.

This clonotype was seen repeatedly, ten times or more. The chain uses TRBV6-5 and TRBJ2-3; 9 bases align to TRBD2. The CDR3 is made up of 19 amino acids. Germline CDR1 and CDR2: MNHEY and SVGAGI. J gave up 0 bases and V 5 bases, and 15 bases lay outside the gene matches. This CDR3 is CASSTRRALAGTSTDTQYF. CDR3 DNA: TGTGCCAGCAGTACCCGAAGGGCGCTAGCGGGGACTAGCACAGATACGCAGTATTTT.

This clonotype has ten or more counts. The rearrangement uses TRBV28 and TRBJ2-4; D is uncertain. The CDR3 consists of 12 residues. From germline, CDR1 is MDHEN and CDR2 SYDVKM. Trimming stripped 5 bases from V and 9 bases from J, with 11 bases between. CDR3 in amino acids: CASSPLIGIQYF. Written as DNA, the CDR3 is TGTGCCAGCAGTCCGTTAATTGGCATTCAGTACTTC.

This clonotype occurred a few times. The rearrangement uses TRBV28 and TRBJ2-7; TRBD2 matches 10 bases. J gave up 4 bases and V 2 bases, and 2 bases lay outside the gene matches. Germline V gene sequence: CDR1 MDHEN, CDR2 SYDVKM. The CDR3 totals 14 residues. The CDR3 region has the DNA TGTGCCAGCAGTTTACGGACTAGCGGTTACGAGCAGTACGTC. It yields the protein CASSLRTSGYEQYV.

This clonotype was seen many times. The chain links TRBV27 to TRBJ2-7, with 7 nucleotides matching TRBD1. There are 13 residues in the CDR3. Looked up from germline, CDR1 is MNHEY and CDR2 is SMNVEV (reference sequence). Unmatched junction bases numbered 5, after V lost 5 bases and J lost 4 bases. CDR3 nucleotides: TGTGCCAGCAGTCCAACAGGGGAATACGAGCAGTACTTC. As protein: CASSPTGEYEQYF.

This clonotype was seen many times. This chain uses TRBV7-3 with TRBJ2-3; 9 bases agree with TRBD2. The CDR3 is made up of 15 amino acids. V shed 5 bases, J shed 0 bases, and the junction held 3 bases outside the gene matches. Per the germline V gene, CDR1 is SGHTA and CDR2 is FQGTGA. CDR3 coding DNA: TGTGCCAGCAGCAACGGACTAGCGAGCACAGATACGCAGTATTTT. This sequence encodes CASSNGLASTDTQYF. Supplemented by reference TRBV7-3 and TRBJ2-3, the full variable domain reads GAGVSQTPSNKVTEKGKYVELRCDPISGHTALYWYRQSLGQGPEFLIYFQGTGAADDSGLPNDRFFAVRPEGSVSTLKIQRTERGDSAVYLCASSNGLASTDTQYFGPGTRLTVL.

This clonotype has more than one count but fewer than ten. V and J are TRBV2 and TRBJ2-3, with 7 bases lining up with TRBD1. CDR1 SNHLY and CDR2 FYNNEI come from the germline V gene. The V segment lost 10 bases and the J segment 0 bases; nucleotides outside the gene matches: 7. The length of the CDR3 is 14 residues. The CDR3 protein is CATSGQASTDTQYF. The CDR3 nucleotides are TGTGCCACATCTGGACAGGCTAGCACAGATACGCAGTATTTT.

A few counts support this clonotype. The genes are TRBV25-1 and TRBJ1-1; D not certain. The CDR3 runs to 11 residues. Germline V gene lookup returns CDR1 MGHDK and CDR2 SYGVNS. V was cut by 5 bases and J by 5 bases, with 6 bases left in between. The CDR3: CASSKKTEAFF. The CDR3 bases are TGTGCCAGCAGTAAAAAGACTGAAGCTTTCTTT.

This clonotype showed up many times. The J gene is TRBJ2-7, the V gene TRBV29-1; possibly TRBD1 for D (5 bases). In germline, CDR1 is SQVTM, CDR2 ANQGSEA. The CDR3 contains 12 residues. V lost 6 bases to trimming and J lost 2 bases, with 11 bases between them. The DNA of the CDR3 is TGCAGCGTCGCCAGGGAACCCTACGAGCAGTACGTC. Protein product: CSVAREPYEQYV.

V usage is TRBV29-1 and J usage is TRBJ2-5; weak D call: TRBD1 (5 bases). V lost 5 bases to trimming and J lost 1 base, with 11 bases between them. CDR1 and CDR2 (germline): SQVTM, ANQGSEA. The CDR3 has 13 amino acids. CDR3 coding DNA: TGCAGCGTTCGACAGCTCCTCCAAGAGACCCAGTACTTC. Translation gives CSVRQLLQETQYF.

This clonotype was detected many times. J is TRBJ2-7 and V is TRBV2, with 9 nucleotides matching TRBD2. Trimming took 10 bases from V and 5 from J; bases not matched to a gene: 6. The CDR3 covers 12 residues. CDR1 is SNHLY and CDR2 is FYNNEI in the germline V gene. The CDR3 DNA reads TGTGCCACCCGAGGGACTAGCAACGAGCAGTACGTC. It codes for CATRGTSNEQYV.

This clonotype was picked up many times. The chain uses TRBV7-2 and TRBJ1-4; D is ambiguous. The CDR3 is made up of 15 amino acids. Germline V gene sequence: CDR1 SGHTA, CDR2 FQGNSA. V was trimmed by 4 bases and J by 7 bases, leaving 16 bases between them. The CDR3 DNA is TGTGCCAGCAGCTGGGCAGGCCAGTCGGGTGAAAAACTGTTTTTT. It yields the protein CASSWAGQSGEKLFF.

This chain uses TRBV6-5 with TRBJ1-3, with D unresolved. With 5 bases removed from V and 0 bases from J, the gap between germline ends came to 23 bases. Germline V gene data show CDR1 as MNHEY and CDR2 as SVGAGI. This CDR3 contains 19 residues. The CDR3 region has the DNA TGTGCCAGCAGTCGAGATGGTCGGCGAGGAGGCAGCTCTGGAAACACCATATATTTT. Protein: CASSRDGRRGGSSGNTIYF.

This clonotype showed up many times. V gene TRBV11-2 combines with J gene TRBJ2-1; D possibly corresponds to TRBD2 (5 bases). Trimming took 4 bases from V and 4 from J, leaving 14 bases between them. The CDR3 runs to 15 residues. Germline CDR1 is SGHAT and CDR2 is FQNNGV. Here the CDR3 reads CASSSPTGKYNEQFF. Written as DNA, the CDR3 is TGTGCCAGCAGCTCTCCAACCGGGAAGTACAATGAGCAGTTCTTC.

This clonotype has only a few counts. The chain employs TRBV5-1 and TRBJ1-4; TRBD1 agrees at 7 bases. Germline CDR1 is SGHRS and CDR2 is YFSETQ. This CDR3 contains 16 residues. The junction had 9 bases not matched to a gene; V was cut back by 4 bases and J by 3 bases. The CDR3 spells CASSAGPGTANEKLFF. For the CDR3, the DNA is TGCGCCAGCAGCGCGGGTCCCGGGACAGCTAATGAAAAACTGTTTTTT.

This clonotype was observed at least ten times. This chain connects TRBV4-1 to TRBJ1-1; TRBD1 aligns across 7 bases. CDR3 length equals 16 residues. Germline loops: CDR1 MGHRA, CDR2 YSYEKL. The J segment lost 4 bases and the V segment lost 4 bases, leaving 12 bases of the junction unmatched. The CDR3 region is CASSPAKGAEGTEAFF. In nucleotides, the CDR3 is TGCGCCAGCAGCCCGGCCAAGGGGGCTGAGGGCACTGAAGCTTTCTTT.

This clonotype was seen repeatedly, ten times or more. This chain links TRBV4-2 with TRBJ1-4; D call uncertain. CDR1 and CDR2 (germline): LGHNA, YNFKEQ. The CDR3 has 12 amino acids. Between the trimmed V and J ends, which lost 0 bases and 10 bases, there was a span of 6 bases. CDR3 loop: CASSQEGRKLFF. The CDR3 bases are TGTGCCAGCAGCCAAGAGGGCCGAAAACTGTTTTTT.

Many counts were recorded for this clonotype. The chain couples TRBV7-2 to TRBJ1-1; no definite D call. The ends were cut back, 5 bases at V and 2 bases at J, with 12 bases in the middle. The CDR3 has 14 residues. Germline CDR1 is SGHTA and CDR2 is FQGNSA. CDR3: CASSLVVPNTEAFF. CDR3 DNA sequence: TGTGCCAGCAGCCTGGTGGTCCCTAACACTGAAGCTTTCTTT. The variable domain in full, with the rest retrieved from reference TRBV7-2 and TRBJ1-1, is GAGVSQSPSNKVTEKGKDVELRCDPISGHTALYWYRQSLGQGLEFLIYFQGNSAPDKSGLPSDRFSAERTGGSVSTLTIQRTQQEDSAVYLCASSLVVPNTEAFFGQGTRLTVV.

This clonotype was seen many times. V is TRBV6-1 and J is TRBJ2-7, with a tentative D call TRBD2 (6 bases). There are 15 residues in the CDR3. V was cut by 8 bases and J by 1 base, with 18 bases left in between. CDR1 and CDR2 from the germline V gene are MNHNS and SASEGT. This CDR3 is CASGDWALLSYEQYF. Written as DNA, the CDR3 is TGTGCCAGCGGGGACTGGGCCCTCCTTTCCTACGAGCAGTACTTC.

This clonotype was picked up many times. The rearrangement links TRBV6-6 to TRBJ2-1; D is ambiguous. With 4 bases removed from V and 2 bases from J, the gap between germline ends came to 15 bases. The CDR3 runs to 16 residues. The germline gives CDR1 MNHNY, CDR2 SVGAGI (reference sequence). CDR3 sequence: CASSLGSQFPYNEQFF. CDR3 coding DNA: TGTGCCAGCAGTTTGGGATCCCAATTTCCCTACAATGAGCAGTTCTTC.

This clonotype occurred a few times. The CDR3, as DNA: TGCAGCGTTGTCTTGCGCTTTGGCTACACCTTC. This codes for CSVVLRFGYTF. The rearrangement uses TRBV29-1 and TRBJ1-2; the D is unclear. Germline V gene data show CDR1 as SQVTM and CDR2 as ANQGSEA. The CDR3 has 11 amino acids. V lost 4 bases to trimming and J lost 7 bases, with 10 bases between them.

The chain links TRBV20-1 to TRBJ1-2; D remains unclear. The CDR3 loop spans 13 amino acids. Germline CDR1 is DFQATT and CDR2 is SNEGSKA (reference sequence). Deletions cut 1 base from V and 8 bases from J, with 14 bases between. CDR3 amino acids: CSARAQRSRGYTF. In DNA, the CDR3 is TGCAGTGCTAGAGCCCAACGCAGCCGGGGCTACACCTTC.

This clonotype was recorded at least ten times. The CDR3 bases are TGTGCCAGCAGTTACGCAGTGGGAAGCAATCAGCCCCAGCATTTT. Its protein is CASSYAVGSNQPQHF. J is TRBJ1-5 and V is TRBV6-5; D is ambiguous. The CDR3 extends over 15 amino acids. Germline V gene sequence: CDR1 MNHEY, CDR2 SVGAGI. Between the trimmed V and J ends, which lost 2 bases and 1 base, there was a span of 9 bases.

The sample holds many counts of this clonotype. The CDR3 nucleotides are TGTGCCAGCAGCGTAGGGACGGTTCAAGAGACCCAGTACTTC. Encoded protein: CASSVGTVQETQYF. This chain links TRBV9 with TRBJ2-5, with D uncertain. CDR1 SGDLS and CDR2 YYNGEE come from the germline V gene. V dropped 0 bases and J dropped 2 bases, with 8 bases sitting between them. The CDR3 contains 14 residues. The whole variable domain, filled in from reference TRBV9 and TRBJ2-5, reads DSGVTQTPKHLITATGQRVTLRCSPRSGDLSVYWYQQSLDQGLQFLIQYYNGEERAKGNILERFSAQQFPDLHSELNLSSLELGDSALYFCASSVGTVQETQYFGPGTRLLVL.

In this sample, this clonotype turned up many times. CDR3 sequence (DNA): TGTGCCAGCAGAAACGGCGGGACAGGATCCTCTGGGGCCAACGTCCTGACTTTC. It is translated as CASRNGGTGSSGANVLTF. This chain connects TRBV6-2 or TRBV6-3 to TRBJ2-6; TRBD1 aligns across 8 bases. The germline gives CDR1 MNHEY, CDR2 SVGEGT. The CDR3 has 18 amino acids. V was pared by 6 bases and J by 0 bases, with 10 bases of the junction left unmatched.